The sample holds many counts of the clone carrying this T cell receptor (beta chain). As the template, RNA transcripts were used to amplify TCR beta CDR3 regions. Second-round multiplex PCR followed a first-round RT-PCR using HTBI primers. TCRdb reanalysed the multiplex PCR reads using MiXCR and keeps one entry per CDR3 protein. Seen here are over a million distinct CDR3 sequences, about two fifths observed once, and the top ten hold 8.5% to 14%. These data originate in a study of Graves' ophthalmopathy and Graves' hyperthyroidism. This sequence was found in an adult man with Graves' hyperthyroidism. Sequences were obtained from peripheral blood or thyroid tissue (not recorded which).

CDR3 in DNA: TGTGCCAGTGATACAGGGTTGAATGAAAAACTGTTTTTT. Translated, it gives CASDTGLNEKLFF. V and J are TRBV19 and TRBJ1-4; the D gene is possibly TRBD1 (6 bases). The germline V gene encodes CDR1 LNHDA and CDR2 SQIVND (reference sequence). The CDR3 totals 13 residues. V was shortened by 8 bases and J by 5 bases, with 12 bases between the two germline ends.